The 17 T cell receptor beta chains presented below share a single source sample, sequenced in a study of CD8+ T cells in alopecia areata. Extracted RNA was reverse transcribed, and the resulting cDNA served as sequencing template. Using immunoSEQ multiplex PCR, the repertoire was profiled, and TCRdb retains in-frame clones only, with some absent. The sample gives 70,000 or so clones, about 30% of which show up once; more than 13% is in the top ten. Treatment of the sample: oral pan-JAK inhibitor, 5-10 mg twice daily. Sequenced material: CD8+ T cells sorted from blood, taken at week 4, from a patient treated with tofacitinib. All receptors come from a human donor with alopecia areata.

This clone has more than one count but fewer than ten. The CDR3 DNA reads TGTGCCTGGATTGGACTAGCGGGAGAGCCGAACACCGGGGAGCTGTTTTTT. Translating gives CAWIGLAGEPNTGELFF. V usage is TRBV30 and J usage is TRBJ2-2; 13 nucleotides line up with TRBD2. The germline V gene encodes CDR1 GTSNPN and CDR2 SVGIG (reference sequence). Trimming at V came to 4 bases and at J to 0 bases, leaving 5 bases not matched to a gene. The CDR3 sequence is 17 residues long.

This clone was counted only a few times. V gene TRBV4-2 combines with J gene TRBJ2-3; perhaps TRBD2 as D (6 bases). From germline, CDR1 is LGHNA and CDR2 YNFKEQ. This CDR3 has 14 residues. V lost 5 bases to trimming and J lost 6 bases, with 15 bases between them. The chain's CDR3 is CASSLASGLDTQYF. DNA for the CDR3: TGTGCCAGCAGCTTAGCCAGCGGGCTTGATACGCAGTATTTT.

The V gene is TRBV29-1, the J gene TRBJ1-1; no clear D. CDR1 is SQVTM, CDR2 ANQGSEA, per germline. The V end lost 7 bases, the J end lost 1 base, and 7 bases lay between the germline ends. CDR3 size: 11 residues. The CDR3 region is CSGVGNTEAFF. The DNA of the CDR3 is TGCAGCGGCGTGGGGAACACTGAAGCTTTCTTT.

This clone was observed a handful of times. The CDR3 loop is CASSLIGNQPQHF. As DNA, the CDR3 is TGTGCCAGCAGTTTAATAGGGAATCAGCCCCAGCATTTT. The rearrangement uses TRBV27 and TRBJ1-5; D is ambiguous. V lost 2 bases, J lost 4 bases, and 6 bases lay in between. Germline CDR1 and CDR2: MNHEY and SMNVEV (reference sequence). The CDR3 length is 13 residues.

The chain joins TRBV27 to TRBJ2-7; TRBD1 matches 9 bases. The V and J ends lost 8 bases and 2 bases, in that order; junction bases with no gene match: 10. There are 15 residues in the CDR3. The germline V gene encodes CDR1 MNHEY and CDR2 SMNVEV (reference sequence). CDR3 protein: CASSQGQGPPYEQYF. DNA of the CDR3: TGTGCCAGCTCACAGGGACAGGGCCCCCCCTACGAGCAGTACTTC.

This clone was detected only a few times. The junction differs from germline at one of its ends, possibly a read error. The chain has TRBV30 and TRBJ2-5, with 8 bases matching TRBD1. This CDR3 region has 15 residues. Germline V gene sequence: CDR1 GTSNPN, CDR2 SVGIG (reference sequence). CDR3 bases: TGTGCCTGGAGTGTCGGGACAGGCCCACAAGGGACCCAGTACTTC. Protein sequence: CAWSVGTGPQGTQYF.

The chain links TRBV29-1 to TRBJ2-1, with TRBD2 as a possible D gene (6 bases). Germline lookup yields CDR1 SQVTM and CDR2 ANQGSEA. Trimming shortened V by 5 bases and J by 3 bases, and 14 bases separated the two germline ends. The CDR3 covers 14 residues. As DNA, the CDR3 is TGCAGCGTTAAAACGGGGGAAATCTACAATGAGCAGTTCTTC. It translates to CSVKTGEIYNEQFF.

V and J are TRBV19 and TRBJ2-1; the match to TRBD2 covers 7 bases. The ends lost 2 bases at V and 10 bases at J; junction bases unmatched: 5. From germline, CDR1 is LNHDA and CDR2 SQIVND (reference sequence). The CDR3 spans 13 residues. Here the CDR3 DNA reads TGTGCCAGTAGTATATCCCTCGGGAGGGAGCAGTTCTTC. As protein: CASSISLGREQFF. Full variable domain (rest looked up from reference TRBV19 and TRBJ2-1): DGGITQSPKYLFRKEGQNVTLSCEQNLNHDAMYWYRQDPGQGLRLIYYSQIVNDFQKGDIAEGYSVSREKKESFPLTVTSAQKNPTAFYLCASSISLGREQFFGPGTRLTVL.

This clone was counted between two and nine times. The rearrangement uses TRBV19 and TRBJ1-5; the match to TRBD1 covers 9 bases. Trimming at V came to 4 bases and at J to 7 bases, leaving 8 bases not matched to a gene. CDR1 and CDR2 from the germline V gene are LNHDA and SQIVND (reference sequence). The CDR3 totals 15 residues. The CDR3 coding sequence is TGTGCCAGTAGTAGAGGGCGACAGGGGGTCCAGCCCCAGCATTTT. Translation: CASSRGRQGVQPQHF.

J is TRBJ1-2 and V is TRBV7-8, with a weak D call TRBD1 (6 bases). V was trimmed by 6 bases and J by 6 bases, leaving 17 bases between them. Per the germline V gene, CDR1 is SGHVS and CDR2 is FQNEAQ. The CDR3 runs 14 residues. The DNA for the CDR3 is TGTGCCAGCAGGCCAGGGGAAGGGATGAATGGCTACACCTTC. Amino acid sequence: CASRPGEGMNGYTF.

The rearrangement links TRBV30 to TRBJ1-1; D is unresolved. The V and J ends lost 0 bases and 6 bases respectively, with 5 bases between them. The CDR3 sequence is 11 residues long. Germline CDR1 is GTSNPN and CDR2 is SVGIG (reference sequence). CDR3 DNA sequence: TGTGCCTGGAGTGTAGTCGCTGAAGCTTTCTTT. It codes for CAWSVVAEAFF.

V is TRBV5-6 and J is TRBJ1-5, with unresolved D. This CDR3 contains 14 residues. V was pared by 1 base and J by 7 bases, with 12 bases between. Germline-derived CDR1 and CDR2 are SGHDT and YYEEEE. The CDR3: CASSLKGGGQPQHF. The CDR3 DNA reads TGTGCCAGCAGCTTGAAGGGAGGAGGACAGCCCCAGCATTTT. Complete variable domain (other parts from reference TRBV5-6 and TRBJ1-5): DAGVTQSPTHLIKTRGQQVTLRCSPKSGHDTVSWYQQALGQGPQFIFQYYEEEERQRGNFPDRFSGHQFPNYSSELNVNALLLGDSALYLCASSLKGGGQPQHFGDGTRLSIL.

This clone is classed as medium-sized. V is TRBV14 and J is TRBJ1-2, with 7 positions matching TRBD1. There are 13 residues in the CDR3. Germline V gene data show CDR1 as SGHDN and CDR2 as FVKESK. V was pared by 4 bases and J by 3 bases, with 2 bases of the junction left unmatched. The CDR3 here is CASSPGQDYGYTF. The DNA of the CDR3 is TGTGCCAGCAGCCCCGGACAGGACTATGGCTACACCTTC.

This chain uses TRBV29-1 with TRBJ2-1; no definite D call. Trimming left V 0 bases short and J 3 bases short, with 12 bases between. The CDR3 contains 15 residues. Germline loops: CDR1 SQVTM, CDR2 ANQGSEA. This CDR3 reads CSVEEGSSFYNEQFF. The CDR3 nucleotides are TGCAGCGTTGAAGAAGGTAGTAGCTTCTACAATGAGCAGTTCTTC.

The chain recombines TRBV7-9 with TRBJ2-5, with 9 bases lining up with TRBD1. The germline V gene has CDR1 SEHNR and CDR2 FQNEAQ (reference sequence). The trim removed 5 bases at V and 5 bases at J, leaving 9 bases unmatched. The CDR3 has 15 amino acids. The CDR3 spells CASSTRDREQETQYF. Written as DNA, the CDR3 is TGTGCCAGCAGCACCCGGGACAGGGAGCAGGAGACCCAGTACTTC.

This clone was counted a few times. The chain is built from TRBV4-1 and TRBJ2-7; D is ambiguous. CDR3 size: 15 residues. CDR1 MGHRA and CDR2 YSYEKL come from the germline V gene. Trimming left V 4 bases short and J 1 base short, with 14 bases between. The DNA for the CDR3 is TGCGCCAGCAGCCCCCTATCGGTGAAGTCCTACGAGCAGTACTTC. It translates to CASSPLSVKSYEQYF.

This clone was observed a handful of times. V is TRBV30 and J is TRBJ1-1, with D unresolved. The germline CDR1 and CDR2 sequences are GTSNPN and SVGIG (reference sequence). The CDR3 has 14 residues. The V and J ends lost 6 bases and 6 bases respectively, with 20 bases between them. The CDR3 coding sequence is TGTGCCTGCACCGGAGTCACCCGAGGTGCTGAAGCTTTCTTT. This encodes CACTGVTRGAEAFF. Variable domain in full (rest from reference TRBV30 and TRBJ1-1): SQTIHQWPATLVQPVGSPLSLECTVEGTSNPNLYWYRQAAGRGLQLLFYSVGIGQISSEVPQNLSASRPQDRQFILSSKKLLLSDSGFYLCACTGVTRGAEAFFGQGTRLTVV.